Here is one TCR beta chain with its context. Antigen unknown. This sample was taken from a study of T cells in narcolepsy. The trim removed 9 bases at V and 5 bases at J, leaving 7 bases unmatched. Germline CDR1 ENHRY, CDR2 SYGVKD. The CDR3 contains 12 residues. Study-level findings and limits: Autoreactive clonotypes reportedly recurred in blood of same and different patients, not controls. Some memory CD4+ repertoires had no autoreactive clone sequences.

Here immunoSEQ multiplex PCR was the method, and the copy in TCRdb shows in-frame clones only, minus some. The sample consists of about 37,000 clones, more than 70% of them appearing once. The clonotype comes from a human donor in good health. The rearrangement uses TRBV10-3 and TRBJ2-7, with 7 bases fitting TRBD1. Input material: memory (CD45RA-) CD4+ T cells from blood. Here the CDR3 reads CAIQQGNHEQYF. The CDR3 region has the DNA TGTGCCATACAACAGGGGAACCACGAGCAGTACTTC.